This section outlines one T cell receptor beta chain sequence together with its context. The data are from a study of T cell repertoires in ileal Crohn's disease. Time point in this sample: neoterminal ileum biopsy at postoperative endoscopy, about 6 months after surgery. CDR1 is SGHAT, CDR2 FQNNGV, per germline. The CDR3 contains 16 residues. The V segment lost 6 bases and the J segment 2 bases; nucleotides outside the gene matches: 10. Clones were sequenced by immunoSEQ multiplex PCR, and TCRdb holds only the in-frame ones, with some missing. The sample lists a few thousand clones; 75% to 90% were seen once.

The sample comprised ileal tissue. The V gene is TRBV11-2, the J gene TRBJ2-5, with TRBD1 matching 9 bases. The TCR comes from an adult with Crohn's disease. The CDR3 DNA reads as TGTGCCAGCAGACGACCGGGACAGGGAACTCAAGAGACCCAGTACTTC. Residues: CASRRPGQGTQETQYF. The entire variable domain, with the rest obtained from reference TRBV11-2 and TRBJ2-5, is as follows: EAGVAQSPRYKIIEKRQSVAFWCNPISGHATLYWYQQILGQGPKLLIQFQNNGVVDDSQLPKDRFSAERLKGVDSTLKIQPAKLEDSAVYLCASRRPGQGTQETQYFGPGTRLLVL.